The next 2 T cell receptor beta chains were all read from a single sample in a study of blood T cell repertoires in COVID-19. Sequenced by immunoSEQ multiplex PCR; TCRdb stores in-frame clones only, minus some. The sample holds around 380,000 clones, approximately 77% seen once. The specimen was peripheral blood. The receptors originated from a human donor with acute or convalescent COVID-19. The donor label of this sample is uncertain.

V is TRBV3-1 (or the pseudogene TRBV3-2) and J is TRBJ2-7; 7 bases match TRBD1. Germline CDR1 and CDR2: LGHDT and YNNKEL (reference sequence). Trimming cost V 4 bases and J 1 base; bases outside gene matches: 4. This CDR3 contains 14 residues. CDR3 DNA: TGTGCCAGCAGCCGGAAGGGACAGTCCTACGAGCAGTACTTC. Translated: CASSRKGQSYEQYF.

This sequence joins TRBV18 and TRBJ2-7; possibly TRBD2 for D (5 bases). V lost 3 bases and J 4 bases, leaving 16 bases between the germline ends. CDR1 and CDR2 from the germline V gene are KGHSH and LQKENI. This CDR3 is 15 amino acids long. CDR3 sequence: CASSPSGVALYEQYF. CDR3 DNA sequence: TGTGCCAGCTCACCCAGCGGAGTGGCTTTGTACGAGCAGTACTTC.